The source of this T cell receptor beta chain is a study of blood T cell repertoires in COVID-19. Across the study: Sites in the United States, Italy and Spain provided acute and convalescent COVID-19 samples.

Participants spanned ages about 18 to 90 years and resided in roughly 22 US areas. Each exposed participant met a COVID-19 case in the 2 weeks preceding study entry. Assay: immunoSEQ multiplex PCR; the TCRdb copy retains only in-frame clones and omits some. The sample has 230,000 or so clones, approximately 84% seen once. This clone turned up a few times. With V trimmed by 4 bases and J by 7 bases, 15 bases remained unmatched. This CDR3 has 17 amino acids. CDR1 is SGHVS, CDR2 FNYEAQ, per germline. This sequence joins TRBV7-6 and TRBJ2-1; 8 bases align to TRBD2. Input material: PBMCs or T cells enriched from blood (not recorded which). The TCR originated in a woman in her forties or fifties who had been exposed to COVID-19. This CDR3 is CASSSRPAGALLNEQFF. In nucleotides, the CDR3 is TGTGCCAGCAGCTCCCGCCCAGCGGGGGCCCTATTAAATGAGCAGTTCTTC.